This T cell receptor beta chain was obtained from a study of identical twins. TCRdb redid the calling of the 5' RACE reads with MiXCR, one entry per CDR3 protein. Of 600,000 to 800,000 distinct CDR3 sequences listed, about 20% are singletons. This CDR3 contains 14 residues. Trimming removed 7 bases at V and 0 bases at J, with 13 bases between. Per the germline V gene, CDR1 is LGHDT and CDR2 is YNNKEL (reference sequence). These data also formed part of another study, on T cells expressing NK-cell markers. From that paper: There were seven HCMV-seropositive donors and one seronegative donor among the eight sequenced.

The chain combines TRBV3-1 with TRBJ2-7; D might be TRBD1 (7 bases). Sequencing input: PBMCs. The sequence was obtained from a young woman in good health. Here the CDR3 reads CASTQGGISYEQYF. The CDR3 coding sequence is TGTGCCAGCACTCAGGGGGGAATCTCCTACGAGCAGTACTTC.